The rows below give T cell receptor beta chains drawn from one sample of a study of blood T cell repertoires in COVID-19. Profiling relied on immunoSEQ multiplex PCR, and the TCRdb table lists in-frame clones only, not all of them. In the table there are 70,000 or so clones, more than 70% of which are singletons. Sequences were obtained from peripheral blood. These receptors all stem from a human donor in a cohort sampled during active COVID-19. Both conserved end residues are part of each CDR3. Each record gives: V gene, clone size, D gene, J gene, CDR3 DNA, CDR3 protein. A D gene is named only where the DNA matches it firmly. Expanded clones get a size class; other rows say once, few or many, or leave the size out.

V gene: TRBV7-8
clone size: NA
D gene: TRBD2
J gene: TRBJ2-1
CDR3 DNA: TGTGCCAGCAGCTTTCCCACTAGCGGGAGTTCTTTGGATGAGCAGTTCTTC
CDR3 protein: CASSFPTSGSSLDEQFF

V gene: TRBV24-1
clone size: NA
D gene: TRBD2
J gene: TRBJ2-3
CDR3 DNA: TGTGCCACCAGCGTAGCGGGAGGGGTGGATACGCAGTATTTT
CDR3 protein: CATSVAGGVDTQYF

V gene: TRBV29-1
clone size: NA
D gene: TRBD1
J gene: TRBJ2-3
CDR3 DNA: TGCAGCGTTGTTACAGGGGCAGATACGCAGTATTTT
CDR3 protein: CSVVTGADTQYF

V gene: TRBV3-1/TRBV3-2
clone size: NA
D gene: NA
J gene: TRBJ1-1
CDR3 DNA: TGTGCCAGCAGCCAGGTCTTGGGCGACACTGAAGCTTTCTTT
CDR3 protein: CASSQVLGDTEAFF

V gene: TRBV18
clone size: NA
D gene: NA
J gene: TRBJ2-2
CDR3 DNA: TGTGCCAGCTCTCCGGACTTTGTCACCGGGGAGCTGTTTTTT
CDR3 protein: CASSPDFVTGELFF

V gene: TRBV5-4
clone size: few
D gene: NA
J gene: TRBJ2-3
CDR3 DNA: TGTGCCAGCAGCTTTGACAACTCAGGAGATACGCAGTATTTT
CDR3 protein: CASSFDNSGDTQYF

V gene: TRBV4-1
clone size: NA
D gene: TRBD2
J gene: TRBJ2-1
CDR3 DNA: TGCGCCAGCAGCCAAGATGACGGACTAGCGGGAGGGTATGAGCAGTTCTTC
CDR3 protein: CASSQDDGLAGGYEQFF

V gene: TRBV11-3
clone size: NA
D gene: TRBD1
J gene: TRBJ2-1
CDR3 DNA: TGTGCCAGCAGCCCCCGGGACAGTTACAATGAGCAGTTCTTC
CDR3 protein: CASSPRDSYNEQFF

V gene: TRBV5-5
clone size: NA
D gene: TRBD1
J gene: TRBJ2-5
CDR3 DNA: TGTGCCAGCAGCTTAGATCCCGGGACAGCCCAAGAGACCCAGTACTTC
CDR3 protein: CASSLDPGTAQETQYF

V gene: TRBV3-1/TRBV3-2
clone size: NA
D gene: TRBD1
J gene: TRBJ2-2
CDR3 DNA: TGTGCCAGCAGCCAATCAGGGGGCGTCACCGGGGAGCTGTTTTTT
CDR3 protein: CASSQSGGVTGELFF

V gene: TRBV30
clone size: NA
D gene: NA
J gene: TRBJ1-6
CDR3 DNA: TGTGCCTGGAGTGTAACAGGACGGTTTAATTCACCCCTCCACTTT
CDR3 protein: CAWSVTGRFNSPLHF

V gene: TRBV5-6
clone size: NA
D gene: TRBD1
J gene: TRBJ1-4
CDR3 DNA: TGTGCCAGCAGCTTGGGGACAGGGCGGGGTTCTGAAAAACTGTTTTTT
CDR3 protein: CASSLGTGRGSEKLFF

V gene: TRBV11-2
clone size: NA
D gene: NA
J gene: TRBJ1-2
CDR3 DNA: TGTGCCAGCAGCCCGGCGGCAGCGGCTAGTACCTTC
CDR3 protein: CASSPAAAASTF

V gene: TRBV4-1
clone size: NA
D gene: NA
J gene: TRBJ2-3
CDR3 DNA: TGCGCCAGCAGCCAACTAGAACCAGATACGCAGTATTTT
CDR3 protein: CASSQLEPDTQYF

V gene: TRBV25-1
clone size: NA
D gene: TRBD1
J gene: TRBJ1-5
CDR3 DNA: TGTGCCAGCTTGCACCGGGACAGGGCAAATAGCAATCAGCCCCAGCATTTT
CDR3 protein: CASLHRDRANSNQPQHF

V gene: TRBV7-9
clone size: NA
D gene: NA
J gene: TRBJ1-5
CDR3 DNA: TGTGCCAGCAGCTTAGGTCCGGGGTTTAATCAGCCCCAGCATTTT
CDR3 protein: CASSLGPGFNQPQHF

V gene: TRBV11-3
clone size: NA
D gene: TRBD2
J gene: TRBJ2-1
CDR3 DNA: TGTGCCAGCAGCCCGGGGGGTGAGCAGTTCTTC
CDR3 protein: CASSPGGEQFF

V gene: TRBV4-1
clone size: NA
D gene: NA
J gene: TRBJ2-1
CDR3 DNA: TGCGCCAGCAGCTACGGGCAGGGCAATGAGCAGTTCTTC
CDR3 protein: CASSYGQGNEQFF

V gene: TRBV12-3/TRBV12-4
clone size: NA
D gene: TRBD1
J gene: TRBJ2-7
CDR3 DNA: TGTGCCAGCAGTCTGGACAGGCCTTACGAGCAGTACTTC
CDR3 protein: CASSLDRPYEQYF

V gene: TRBV5-1
clone size: NA
D gene: TRBD2
J gene: TRBJ2-1
CDR3 DNA: TGCGCCTCGACCGACGGGACTAGCGGCTCGAGCTCCTACAATGAGCAGTTCTTC
CDR3 protein: CASTDGTSGSSSYNEQFF

V gene: TRBV6-6
clone size: NA
D gene: NA
J gene: TRBJ1-2
CDR3 DNA: TGTGCCAGCAGTTACTCGGACAGTCAAACACGTGGCTACACCTTC
CDR3 protein: CASSYSDSQTRGYTF

V gene: TRBV11-2
clone size: NA
D gene: TRBD2
J gene: TRBJ2-3
CDR3 DNA: TGTGCCAGCAGCTTAGGAGTTTCAGGCGGGAGCCGGGCAGATACGCAGTATTTT
CDR3 protein: CASSLGVSGGSRADTQYF